This is a list of T cell receptor beta chains from one sample in a study of cytomegalovirus exposure and HLA in healthy donors. Repertoires were generated with immunoSEQ multiplex PCR, while TCRdb's copy carries only in-frame clones and drops some. The table has tens of thousands of clones, about 80% seen once; the top ten hold roughly 3%. Source material: PBMCs. The receptors originated from a man aged 45-60 years in good health and CMV-seropositive. Both conserved end residues are part of each CDR3. The D gene is left open where the match is weak. For some rows the clone size is stated as once, few or many, or as a class when expanded; others skip it.

clone_size j_call d_call v_call cdr3_aa cdr3_nt
NA TRBJ1-1 TRBD1 TRBV28 CASGTLTGGTGKAFF TGTGCCAGCGGAACCCTTACAGGGGGAACGGGCAAAGCTTTCTTT
NA TRBJ1-3 TRBD1 TRBV30 CAWITGAGNTIYF TGTGCCTGGATAACAGGGGCTGGAAACACCATATATTTT
few TRBJ1-2 TRBD1 TRBV19 CASSPYSGQGTNYGYTF TGTGCCAGTAGTCCTTACTCGGGACAGGGTACTAACTATGGCTACACCTTC
NA TRBJ2-1 TRBD1 TRBV10-1 CASSQGGTGINEQFF TGCGCCAGCAGTCAAGGGGGGACAGGGATCAATGAGCAGTTCTTC
NA TRBJ2-1 TRBD2 TRBV29-1 CSSKSREGSYNEQFF TGCAGCTCAAAATCGCGGGAGGGATCCTACAATGAGCAGTTCTTC
NA TRBJ2-2 TRBD1 TRBV7-6 CASSLGQLANTGELFF TGTGCCAGCAGCTTGGGACAGCTCGCGAACACCGGGGAGCTGTTTTTT
NA TRBJ1-2 NA TRBV30 CAWARQESNYGYTF TGTGCCTGGGCTAGACAGGAGTCTAACTATGGCTACACCTTC
NA TRBJ2-3 NA TRBV5-4 CASSSPTSGDTQYF TGTGCCAGCAGCTCGCCGACTAGTGGGGATACGCAGTATTTT
NA TRBJ1-5 NA TRBV6-5 CASSYPRGHINQPQHF TGTGCCAGCAGTTACCCGAGGGGACATATCAACCAGCCCCAGCATTTT
few TRBJ2-1 NA TRBV4-1 CASSQESDDEQFF TGCGCCAGCAGCCAAGAAAGCGATGACGAGCAGTTCTTC
NA TRBJ2-7 NA TRBV7-6 CASSLSGGGNNEQYF TGTGCCAGCAGCTTGAGCGGCGGAGGTAACAACGAGCAGTACTTC
NA TRBJ1-3 NA TRBV7-6 CASSLSTVSSGNTIYF TGTGCCAGCAGCTTATCAACAGTTAGCTCTGGAAACACCATATATTTT
NA TRBJ2-1 NA TRBV6-6 CASSNGNLGYEQFF TGTGCCAGCAGCAACGGGAATTTGGGCTATGAGCAGTTCTTC
NA TRBJ2-2 TRBD1 TRBV5-1 CASSPRDRGYTGELFF TGCGCCAGCAGCCCCCGGGACAGGGGATACACCGGGGAGCTGTTTTTT
once TRBJ1-1 NA TRBV6-1 CASRVGGTEAFF TGTGCCAGCAGAGTAGGGGGCACTGAAGCTTTCTTT
NA TRBJ2-2 NA TRBV2 CASSEEVWGGELFF TGTGCCAGCAGTGAGGAGGTTTGGGGCGGGGAGCTGTTTTTT
NA TRBJ1-5 NA TRBV4-2 CAKLRVNQPQHF TGTGCCAAGCTCAGGGTCAATCAGCCCCAGCATTTT
NA TRBJ1-2 NA TRBV6-1 CASSGQGRGDGYTF TGTGCCAGCAGTGGTCAGGGGAGAGGCGATGGCTACACCTTC
once TRBJ1-3 NA TRBV6-5 CASRRGGSGNTIYF TGTGCCAGCAGAAGAGGGGGCTCTGGAAACACCATATATTTT
few TRBJ2-5 NA TRBV15 CATSMGAETQYF TGTGCCACCAGTATGGGGGCAGAGACCCAGTACTTC
NA TRBJ1-5 NA TRBV13 CASSSNRDNQPQHF TGTGCCAGCAGCTCCAACAGGGATAATCAGCCCCAGCATTTT
NA TRBJ2-3 TRBD2 TRBV7-2 CASSLDLAGGADTQYF TGTGCCAGCAGCTTAGATCTAGCGGGAGGTGCAGATACGCAGTATTTT
NA TRBJ1-1 NA TRBV27 CASSAVLMNTEAFF TGTGCCAGCAGTGCGGTACTCATGAACACTGAAGCTTTCTTT
few TRBJ2-2 NA TRBV30 CAWAGTGELFF TGTGCCTGGGCGGGCACCGGGGAGCTGTTTTTT
NA TRBJ2-1 NA TRBV7-9 CASSYSTSNEQFF TGTGCCAGCAGCTATAGCACCTCCAATGAGCAGTTCTTC
NA TRBJ1-4 TRBD1 TRBV10-3 CAIIGQGLGKLFF TGTGCCATCATTGGACAGGGCCTAGGAAAACTGTTTTTT
NA TRBJ2-7 NA TRBV15 CATSRSVAGPPYEQYF TGTGCCACCAGCAGATCAGTCGCAGGGCCACCCTACGAGCAGTACTTC
NA TRBJ2-1 NA TRBV7-3 CASSLAGPYNEQFF TGTGCCAGCAGCTTAGCGGGTCCCTACAATGAGCAGTTCTTC
once TRBJ2-5 NA TRBV7-6 CASSLAQGRETQYF TGTGCCAGCAGCTTAGCTCAGGGGCGGGAGACCCAGTACTTC
NA TRBJ2-2 NA TRBV19 CASSKGLRTNTGELFF TGTGCCAGTAGTAAAGGACTAAGGACGAACACCGGGGAGCTGTTTTTT
NA TRBJ2-7 TRBD2 TRBV5-1 CASSLAGLAGLYEQYF TGCGCCAGCAGCTTGGCGGGACTAGCGGGTTTATACGAGCAGTACTTC
NA TRBJ2-4 TRBD2 TRBV27 CASSSPSTSGGGNSQYF TGTGCCAGCAGCTCCCCCTCGACTAGCGGGGGCGGGAACAGTCAGTACTTC
NA TRBJ2-4 NA TRBV4-1 CASSQPGRKAKNSQYF TGCGCCAGCAGCCAACCAGGGAGGAAGGCCAAAAACAGTCAGTACTTC
NA TRBJ2-5 NA TRBV5-6 CASSLAGMGTVLETQYF TGTGCCAGCAGCTTGGCAGGGATGGGCACTGTTCTGGAGACCCAGTACTTC
NA TRBJ2-3 TRBD1 TRBV2 CASSRTGTTDTQYF TGTGCCAGCAGCAGGACAGGCACCACAGATACGCAGTATTTT
once TRBJ1-1 NA TRBV11-3 CASRGGGSRTEAFF TGTGCCAGCAGAGGGGGGGGTTCGAGAACTGAAGCTTTCTTT
NA TRBJ1-1 TRBD1 TRBV5-1 CASSLGDSMNTEAFF TGCGCCAGCAGCTTGGGGGACAGCATGAACACTGAAGCTTTCTTT